This T cell receptor (beta chain) stems from a study of vaccination and CD4 T cells after COVID-19 (dated by TCRdb to between 2020 and 2023). Study-wide context: Convalescent patients had a positive SARS-CoV-2 result on nasal swab PCR, and of these patients, 8 or 9 had mild disease and one had severe disease. Each participant got two doses of either the Pfizer-BioNTech BNT162b2 vaccine (n=8) or the Moderna mRNA-1273 vaccine (n=2). Post-vaccine blood samples were obtained a median of approximately 70 days after the second vaccine dose, with a range of roughly 13 to 250 days. The convalescent cohort included six males and four females, with two Hispanic individuals, seven Caucasians, two Asians and one multiracial person. Post-COVID blood samples from convalescent patients were collected a median of approximately 93 days after diagnosis, with a range of roughly 30 to 161 days. The spike-specific CD4+ TCR repertoire was compared before and after mRNA vaccination in approximately ten COVID-19 convalescent patients and a few infection-naive healthy vaccine recipients. Study-wide findings and limitations: Among convalescent patients, a median about 86% of the SARS-CoV-2-reactive clones seen after vaccination appeared only after vaccination, which suggests priming specific to the vaccine. In convalescent patients, nearly all vaccine-specific clones (304 of 307) were found to be mono-reactive for SARS-CoV-2 spike rather than cross-reactive with common cold coronaviruses. The study included relatively few convalescent patients and did not analyze early timepoints after natural infection. An increase in the median number of SARS-CoV-2-reactive clonotypes from approximately 20 after infection to about 39 after vaccination was observed, but the change was not found to be significant.

Libraries were built with PCR. The reads were generated on an Illumina iSeq 100. The study's processing was this. Non-productive sequences were removed, and CDR3s not starting with C, not ending with F or W, or shorter than 7 amino acids were discarded. Similarity between CDR3 sequences was evaluated in R version 3.6.1 using Levenshtein distances (stringdist) and unrooted phylogenetic trees (ape). TCRdb's own reprocessing of the public reads used fastp at Q25 and MiXCR and kept productive beta chains. Every distinct CDR3 protein forms one entry, paired with its most common genes and DNA. TCRdb, not the original authors, processed these V and J calls. In this sample the table shows tens of thousands of distinct CDR3 sequences, roughly 51% of which occur a single time. Approximately 1% of the sample is taken by the ten largest. The positive SARS-CoV-2 PCR tests of the convalescent patients were dated from March to December 2020, before the Alpha, Beta and Delta variants emerged in the United States. Ficoll-Paque Plus gradient centrifugation was used to isolate PBMCs from whole blood, and the isolated PBMCs were then either used fresh or cryopreserved at -140C.

This clonotype was counted only a few times. What this receptor recognizes is not known. Base quality data are lacking; no much larger clone is found one base away. Trimming removed 6 bases from V and 6 bases from J, leaving 18 bases between the germline ends. CDR1 and CDR2 are drawn from the germline V gene: SNHLY, FYNNEI. The CDR3 measures 14 amino acids from cysteine to phenylalanine. Only the CDR3 region is kept as DNA, spanning 42 bases read in frame from base 1. The chain links TRBV2 with TRBJ2-7; the D gene is possibly TRBD1, with 6 bases matching. This sample comprised CD4+ T cells from blood, obtained before SARS-CoV-2 vaccination. The receptor was isolated from a human donor who had recovered from COVID-19. The CDR3 here reads CASSADRFLVEQYF. The nucleotide sequence is given as TGTGCCAGCAGCGCCGACAGGTTTCTGGTCGAGCAGTACTTC.